One TCR beta chain is described in this entry. Its cognate antigen is unknown. TCRdb called the 5' RACE reads again in MiXCR, with one record for every CDR3 protein. The data hold about 280,000 distinct CDR3 sequences, with about 8.1% observed a single time. The data stem from a study of identical twins. Overall study findings and caveats: Out-of-frame sharing of TCR alpha in monozygotic twins was underestimated by models.

Among all donors, each was a healthy Caucasian. This same sample was also part of a study on yellow fever vaccine responses in identical twins.

Material: memory (CD45RO+) T cells sorted from blood. This clonotype was obtained from a woman in her late teens or twenties in good health.

This chain's CDR3 is CASSLSGASWETQYF. DNA for the CDR3: TGTGCCAGCAGTTTATCTGGGGCCTCGTGGGAGACCCAGTACTTC. The V and J genes are TRBV27 and TRBJ2-5, with D tentatively TRBD1 (5 bases). The CDR3 is 15 amino acids. Trimming took 0 bases from V and 5 from J, leaving 13 bases between them. Germline CDR1 reads MNHEY; CDR2 reads SMNVEV (reference sequence).